This T cell receptor beta chain originates from a study of cytomegalovirus exposure and HLA in healthy donors. This CDR3 comprises 13 residues. CDR1 and CDR2 from the germline V gene are MNHNS and SASEGT. Trimming took off 6 bases at V and 7 bases at J, with 10 bases between the two ends. The primer mix had 60 Vbeta and 13 Jbeta primers. The authors' processing: The count from a later analysis was 79 million or so unique TCR beta chains, some 12 million of them shared. The protocol was immunoSEQ multiplex PCR, while the TCRdb copy is restricted to in-frame clones and leaves out a portion. The DNA gave D and trimming, while V, J and clone size come from that table. The data show 55,000 to 65,000 clones, and the top ten clones hold 3.6%.

The source of this sequence is a woman aged 18-30 years in good health and CMV-seronegative. This chain uses TRBV6-1 with TRBJ1-6; a weak D match, TRBD1 (6 bases). What was sequenced was PBMCs. The CDR3 nucleotides read TGTGCCAGCAGATGGACAGTGAATTCACCCCTCCACTTT. It specifies CASRWTVNSPLHF.